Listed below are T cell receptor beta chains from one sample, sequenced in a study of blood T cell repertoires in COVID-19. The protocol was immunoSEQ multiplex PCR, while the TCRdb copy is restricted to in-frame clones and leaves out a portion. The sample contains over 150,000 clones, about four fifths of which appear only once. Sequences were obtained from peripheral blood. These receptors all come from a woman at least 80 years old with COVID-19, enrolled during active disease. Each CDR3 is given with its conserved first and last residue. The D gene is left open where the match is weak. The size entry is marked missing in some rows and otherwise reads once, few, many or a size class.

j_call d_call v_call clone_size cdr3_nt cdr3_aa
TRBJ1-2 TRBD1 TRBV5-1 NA TGCGGCAGCAGTTCAGGGGGGACCCGAGGCTACACCTTC CGSSSGGTRGYTF
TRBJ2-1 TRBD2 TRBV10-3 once TGTGCCATCAGTGAGACTAGCGGATACAATGAGCAGTTCTTC CAISETSGYNEQFF
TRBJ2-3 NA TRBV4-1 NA TGCGCCAGCAGCCAAGATAGGGGCTTAACAGATACGCAGTATTTT CASSQDRGLTDTQYF
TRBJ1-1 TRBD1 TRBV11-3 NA TGTGCCAGCAGCTCGGGGACAGGGAAGAGCACTGAAGCTTTCTTT CASSSGTGKSTEAFF
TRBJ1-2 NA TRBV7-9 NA TGTGCCAGCAGCTCGGAAGGGGACTACTATGGCTACACCTTC CASSSEGDYYGYTF
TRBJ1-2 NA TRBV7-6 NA TGTGCCAGCAGCTCTCAAACAGGGAACTATGGCTACACCTTC CASSSQTGNYGYTF
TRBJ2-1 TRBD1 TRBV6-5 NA TGTGCCAGCAAAAGGGGGACAGGGCCCAATGAGCAGTTCTTC CASKRGTGPNEQFF
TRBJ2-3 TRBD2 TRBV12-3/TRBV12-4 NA TGTGCCAGCAGTTCAGAGCGGGGGCGGGGGTATTTT CASSSERGRGYF
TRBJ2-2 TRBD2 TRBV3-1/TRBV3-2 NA TGTGCCAGCAGCTACCTCGGGACTAGTTTGAACACCGGGGAGCTGTTTTTT CASSYLGTSLNTGELFF
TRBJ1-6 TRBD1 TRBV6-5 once TGTGCCAGCAGTTACGGCGGGACAGCATCACCCCTCCACTTT CASSYGGTASPLHF
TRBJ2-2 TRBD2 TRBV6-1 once TGTGCCAGCAGTGAAATCGGACTAGCGGGAGGCACCGGGGAGCTGTTTTTT CASSEIGLAGGTGELFF
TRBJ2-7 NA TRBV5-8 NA TGTGCCAGCAGCCCGGGTGGCTACGAGCAGTACTTC CASSPGGYEQYF
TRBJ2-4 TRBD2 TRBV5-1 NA TGCGCCAGCAGCGCGATCCAAACTAGCGGGGGCTATGTTACCAAAAACATTCAGTACTTC CASSAIQTSGGYVTKNIQYF
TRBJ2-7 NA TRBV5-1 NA TGCGCCAGCAGCCCCAGGCGCGAGCAGTACTTC CASSPRREQYF
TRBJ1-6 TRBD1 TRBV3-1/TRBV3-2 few TGTGCCAGCAGCCAAGACGGGACAGGGAATTCACCCCTCCACTTT CASSQDGTGNSPLHF
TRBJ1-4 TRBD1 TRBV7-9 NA TGTGCCAGCAGCCCCAATAAGGGATTTCAGGGGGTGGATGAAAAACTGTTTTTT CASSPNKGFQGVDEKLFF
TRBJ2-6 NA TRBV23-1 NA TGCGCCAGCAACCCTACGACAGTTTCTGGGGCCAACGTCCTGACTTTC CASNPTTVSGANVLTF
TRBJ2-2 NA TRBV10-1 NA TGCGCCAGCGGGTACTTACTACTCCGAGGGCGAAGAACCGGGGAGCTGTTTTTT CASGYLLLRGRRTGELFF
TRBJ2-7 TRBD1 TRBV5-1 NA TGCGCCAGCAGCTTGGGGACAGGGGTCGGTTACGAGCAGTACTTC CASSLGTGVGYEQYF
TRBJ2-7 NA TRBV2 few TGTGCCAGCAGCTGGTTCGGGAACGAGCAGTACTTC CASSWFGNEQYF
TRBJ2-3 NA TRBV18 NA TGTGCCAGCTCACCGTTACTGGGGGGAGGATACACAGATACGCAGTATTTT CASSPLLGGGYTDTQYF
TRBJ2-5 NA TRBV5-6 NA TGTGCCAGCAGCTTGGCTGGGGCGCGGGAGACCCAGTACTTC CASSLAGARETQYF
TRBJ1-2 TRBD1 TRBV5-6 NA TGTGCCAGCAGCTCGCATTGGGACAGGGGCCAAGCTAACTATGGCTACACCTTC CASSSHWDRGQANYGYTF
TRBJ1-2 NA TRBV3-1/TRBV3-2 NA TGTGCCAGCAGCCAAGGGGCCGCGCGTGGCTACACCTTC CASSQGAARGYTF
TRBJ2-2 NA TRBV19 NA TGTGCCAGTAGTAGGGCTAGGGGACACGGGGCCGGGGAGCTGTTTTTT CASSRARGHGAGELFF
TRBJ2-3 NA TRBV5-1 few TGCGCCAGCAGCTTGGGTGGCCGAACCACAGATACGCAGTATTTT CASSLGGRTTDTQYF
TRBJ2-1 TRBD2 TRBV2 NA TGTGCCAGCAGTGAACGAGGCGGGAGAGGGTACAATGAGCAGTTCTTC CASSERGGRGYNEQFF
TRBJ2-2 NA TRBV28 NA TGTGCCAGCATCAACCAGGGTTTCGGGGAGCTGTTTTTT CASINQGFGELFF
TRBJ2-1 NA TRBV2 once TGTGCCAGCAGTGGCCGCCGGGACTCATCCTACAATGAGCAGTTCTTC CASSGRRDSSYNEQFF
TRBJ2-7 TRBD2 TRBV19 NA TGTGCCAGTAGTATAGGGGCTAGCGGGCCGCAGTACTTC CASSIGASGPQYF
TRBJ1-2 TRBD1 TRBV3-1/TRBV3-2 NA TGTGCCAGCAGCCAAGAGACAGGGGGACGCTATGGCTACACCTTC CASSQETGGRYGYTF
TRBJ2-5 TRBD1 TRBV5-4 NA TGTGCCAGCAGCTTGAAAGGGGGCCCAGAGACCCAGTACTTC CASSLKGGPETQYF
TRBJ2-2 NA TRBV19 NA TGTGCCAGTAGTTCTTACCGGGAGCGCACCGGGGAGCTGTTTTTT CASSSYRERTGELFF
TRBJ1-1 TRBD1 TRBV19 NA TGTGCCAGTAGTAACCTCCCAGGACAGGGTGAAGCTTTCTTT CASSNLPGQGEAFF
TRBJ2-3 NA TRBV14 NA TGTGCCAGCAGCCGCGGTAGCACAGATACGCAGTATTTT CASSRGSTDTQYF
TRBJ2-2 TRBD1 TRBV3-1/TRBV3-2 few TGTGCCAGCAGCTCGAGGGACAGGGCCACCGGGGAGCTGTTTTTT CASSSRDRATGELFF
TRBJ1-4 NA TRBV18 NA TGTGCCAGCTCACGTCGCAGGGGCGAAAGTTTACCCCGTAATGAAAAACTGTTTTTT CASSRRRGESLPRNEKLFF
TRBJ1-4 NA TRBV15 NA TGTGCCACCAGCAGCGAGATCGGTAACGAAAAACTGTTTTTT CATSSEIGNEKLFF
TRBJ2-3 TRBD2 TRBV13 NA TGTGCCAGCAGCATACTAGCGGGGGGCTCCACAGATACGCAGTATTTT CASSILAGGSTDTQYF
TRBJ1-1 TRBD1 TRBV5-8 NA TGTGCCATCCGGGACAGGGGGCACACTGAAGCTTTCTTT CAIRDRGHTEAFF
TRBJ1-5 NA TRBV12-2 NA TGTGCAAGTCTGTGCGTTCCGTACTGTGTGGATCAGCCCCAGCATTTT CASLCVPYCVDQPQHF
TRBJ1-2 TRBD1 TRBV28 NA TGTGCCAGCAGTTTAACAGGGACAGGCGACTATGGCTACACCTTC CASSLTGTGDYGYTF
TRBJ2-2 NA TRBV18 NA TGTGCCAGCTCACCGGACAGCTTACTCGCGAACACCGGGGAGCTGTTTTTT CASSPDSLLANTGELFF
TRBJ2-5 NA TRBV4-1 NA TGCGCCAGCAGCCAAGAGGGCAGAGAGACCCAGTACTTC CASSQEGRETQYF
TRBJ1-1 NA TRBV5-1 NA TGCGCCAGCAGCCCTCACAGGGTTACGGACACTGAAGCTTTCTTT CASSPHRVTDTEAFF
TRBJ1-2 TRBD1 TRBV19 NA TGTGCCAGTGCCCTAGGACAGGGGTCTTTATACTATGGCTACACCTTC CASALGQGSLYYGYTF
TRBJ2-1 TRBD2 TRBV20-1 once TGCAGTGCTAGTCCGGGAGGGTCCTACAATGAGCAGTTCTTC CSASPGGSYNEQFF
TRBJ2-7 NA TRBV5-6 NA TGTGCCAGCAGCTTGGGACTAATAAATGCTTACCATCAAGTCGAGCAGTACTTC CASSLGLINAYHQVEQYF
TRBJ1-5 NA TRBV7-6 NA TGTGCCAGCAGCTTAGGGACAGATCAGCATTTT CASSLGTDQHF
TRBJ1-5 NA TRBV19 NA TGTGCCAGTAGTACAGGCGTAAACCATCAGCCCCAGCATTTT CASSTGVNHQPQHF
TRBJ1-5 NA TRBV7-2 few TGTGCCAGCAGCTTTGGCCGTTATAGCAATCAGCCCCAGCATTTT CASSFGRYSNQPQHF
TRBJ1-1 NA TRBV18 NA TGTGCCAGCTCAGGGGTTATAGGGGGAAACACTGAAGCTTTCTTT CASSGVIGGNTEAFF
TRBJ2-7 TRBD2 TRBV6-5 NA TGTGCCAGTCGACTAGCGGGGGTCTCCTACGAGCAGTACTTC CASRLAGVSYEQYF
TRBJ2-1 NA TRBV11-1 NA TGTGCCAGCAGCTCACTAGCTTCCTACAATGAGCAGTTCTTC CASSSLASYNEQFF
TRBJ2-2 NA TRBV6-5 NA TGTGCCAGCAGTTACCAGATCCCTTCGAACACCGGGGAGCTGTTTTTT CASSYQIPSNTGELFF